One T cell receptor beta chain is described in this entry. The sample has other DNA sequences that encode this CDR3 too. This sample stems from a study of shared clonotypes between healthy human individuals. CDR1 is SEHNR and CDR2 is FQNEAQ in the germline V gene (reference sequence). Trimming removed 3 bases at V and 3 bases at J, with 5 bases between. The CDR3 totals 13 residues. Profiled with immunoSEQ multiplex PCR; TCRdb holds only in-frame clones, not every one. The data contain some 2.4 million clones, roughly 93% of them singletons. The chain recombines TRBV7-9 with TRBJ2-2; the D is unclear. The sequenced sample consisted of naive CD4+ T cells from PBMCs. Subset here: CD45RA+ positively selected. The clonotype was recovered from a man younger than 35 in good health. Some clones in this sample may be carry-over from other donors' samples. DNA of the CDR3: TGTGCCAGCAGCTTGAGTGACACCGGGGAGCTGTTTTTT. This encodes CASSLSDTGELFF.